This T cell receptor (beta chain) is from a study of identical twins. CDR3 length equals 15 residues. V trimming: 3 bases; J trimming: 5 bases; junction bases outside the gene matches: 7. The V gene's germline CDR1 is MDHEN and CDR2 SYDVKM. TCRdb redid the calling of the 5' RACE reads with MiXCR, one entry per CDR3 protein. The sample holds about 530,000 distinct CDR3 sequences, approximately 14% seen once. Findings and limits, study-wide: Because invariant MAIT and iNKT cells could be present, zero-insertion analyses could be partly confounded.

A note on this clonotype: Its matching antigen is unknown.

The same data also went into a second study, on yellow fever vaccine responses in identical twins.

The source is a woman aged 18-35 years in good health. The sample taken for sequencing was CD4+ T cells sorted from blood. This sequence joins TRBV28 and TRBJ2-1; 7 positions match TRBD2. CDR3 coding DNA: TGTGCCAGCAGTTTCCCAGCGGGAACAAACAATGAGCAGTTCTTC. Its translation: CASSFPAGTNNEQFF.